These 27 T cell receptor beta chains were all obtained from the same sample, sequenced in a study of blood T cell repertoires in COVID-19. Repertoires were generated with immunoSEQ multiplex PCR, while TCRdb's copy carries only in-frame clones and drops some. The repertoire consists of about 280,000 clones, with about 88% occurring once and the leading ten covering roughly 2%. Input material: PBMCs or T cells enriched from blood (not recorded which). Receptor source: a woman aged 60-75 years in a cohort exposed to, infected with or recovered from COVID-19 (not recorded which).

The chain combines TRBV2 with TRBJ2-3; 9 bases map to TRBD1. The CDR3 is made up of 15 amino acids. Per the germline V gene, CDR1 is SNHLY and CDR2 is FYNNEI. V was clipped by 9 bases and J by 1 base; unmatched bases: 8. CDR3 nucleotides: TGTGCCAGTAGCGTCTGGACAGGGGGCACAGATACGCAGTATTTT. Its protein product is CASSVWTGGTDTQYF.

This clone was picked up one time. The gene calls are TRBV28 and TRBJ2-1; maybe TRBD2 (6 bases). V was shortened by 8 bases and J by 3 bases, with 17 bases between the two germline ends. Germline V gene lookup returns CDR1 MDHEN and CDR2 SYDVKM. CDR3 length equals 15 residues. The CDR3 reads CASLIPGDHYNEQFF. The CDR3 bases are TGTGCCAGCCTCATCCCGGGAGACCACTACAATGAGCAGTTCTTC.

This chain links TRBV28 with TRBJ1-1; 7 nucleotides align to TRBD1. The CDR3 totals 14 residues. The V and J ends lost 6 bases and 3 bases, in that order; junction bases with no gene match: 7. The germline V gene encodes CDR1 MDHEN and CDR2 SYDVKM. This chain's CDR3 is CASSDRVVDTEAFF. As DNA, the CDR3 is TGTGCCAGCAGCGACAGGGTGGTAGACACTGAAGCTTTCTTT.

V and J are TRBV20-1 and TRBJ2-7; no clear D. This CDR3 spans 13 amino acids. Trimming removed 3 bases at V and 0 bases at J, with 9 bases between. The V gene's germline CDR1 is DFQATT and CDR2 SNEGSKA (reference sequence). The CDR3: CSASNWASYEQYF. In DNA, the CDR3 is TGCAGTGCTAGTAATTGGGCCTCCTACGAGCAGTACTTC.

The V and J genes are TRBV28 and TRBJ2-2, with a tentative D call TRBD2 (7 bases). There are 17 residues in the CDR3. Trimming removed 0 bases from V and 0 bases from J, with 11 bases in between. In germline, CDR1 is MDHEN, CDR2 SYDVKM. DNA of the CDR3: TGTGCCAGCAGTTTATGGTGGGGGGGCCCGAACACCGGGGAGCTGTTTTTT. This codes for CASSLWWGGPNTGELFF.

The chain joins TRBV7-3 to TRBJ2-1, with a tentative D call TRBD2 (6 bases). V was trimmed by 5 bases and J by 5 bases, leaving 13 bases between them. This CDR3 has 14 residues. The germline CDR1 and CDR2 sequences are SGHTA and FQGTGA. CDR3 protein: CASSQEAGHNEQFF. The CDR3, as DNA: TGTGCCAGCAGCCAGGAAGCGGGCCACAATGAGCAGTTCTTC.

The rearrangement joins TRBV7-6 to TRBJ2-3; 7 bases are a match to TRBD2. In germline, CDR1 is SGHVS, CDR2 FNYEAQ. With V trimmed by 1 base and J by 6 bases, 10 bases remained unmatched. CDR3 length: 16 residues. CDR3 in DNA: TGTGCCAGCAGCTTAGTAGGGTCGGGAGGCCCGGATACGCAGTATTTT. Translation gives CASSLVGSGGPDTQYF.

The CDR3 DNA follows: TGTGCCAGCAGAACTTACAGGCCTACTGACGAAAAACTGTTTTTT. Its translation is CASRTYRPTDEKLFF. This chain links TRBV7-9 with TRBJ1-4; perhaps TRBD1 as D (5 bases). Germline values: CDR1 SEHNR, CDR2 FQNEAQ (reference sequence). The CDR3 sequence is 15 residues long. With 6 bases removed from V and 8 bases from J, the gap between germline ends came to 19 bases.

CDR3 sequence: CASSPDRYMNTEAFF. DNA for the CDR3: TGTGCCAGCTCACCAGACAGATACATGAACACTGAAGCTTTCTTT. This chain joins TRBV18 and TRBJ1-1; tentative D call: TRBD1 (5 bases). This CDR3 has 15 amino acids. V was trimmed by 2 bases and J by 0 bases, leaving 10 bases between them. The germline V gene encodes CDR1 KGHSH and CDR2 LQKENI.

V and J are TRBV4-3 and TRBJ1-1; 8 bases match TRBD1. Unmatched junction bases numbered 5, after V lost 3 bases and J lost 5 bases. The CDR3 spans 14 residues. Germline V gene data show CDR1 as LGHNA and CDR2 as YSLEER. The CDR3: CASSQDRAATEAFF. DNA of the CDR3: TGCGCCAGCAGCCAGGACAGGGCGGCAACTGAAGCTTTCTTT.

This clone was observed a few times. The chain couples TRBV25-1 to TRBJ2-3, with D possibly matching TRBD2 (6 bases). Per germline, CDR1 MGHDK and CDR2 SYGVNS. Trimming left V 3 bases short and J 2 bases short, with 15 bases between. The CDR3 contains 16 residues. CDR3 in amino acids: CASSEGGRDFTDTQYF. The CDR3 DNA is TGTGCCAGCAGTGAGGGCGGCAGGGACTTCACAGATACGCAGTATTTT.

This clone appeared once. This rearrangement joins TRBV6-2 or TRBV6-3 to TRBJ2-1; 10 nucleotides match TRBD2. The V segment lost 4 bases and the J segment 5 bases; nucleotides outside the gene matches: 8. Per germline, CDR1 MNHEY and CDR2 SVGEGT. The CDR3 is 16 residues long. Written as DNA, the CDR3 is TGTGCCAGCAGTTCTATAGCGGGAGGAAAAAACAATGAGCAGTTCTTC. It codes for CASSSIAGGKNNEQFF.

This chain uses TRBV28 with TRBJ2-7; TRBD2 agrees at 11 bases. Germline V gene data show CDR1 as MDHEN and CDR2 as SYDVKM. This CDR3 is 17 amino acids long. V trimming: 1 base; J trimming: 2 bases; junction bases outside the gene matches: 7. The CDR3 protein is CASSLSLAGGSAYEQYF. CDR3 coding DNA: TGTGCCAGCAGTTTATCGCTAGCGGGAGGTTCGGCCTACGAGCAGTACTTC.

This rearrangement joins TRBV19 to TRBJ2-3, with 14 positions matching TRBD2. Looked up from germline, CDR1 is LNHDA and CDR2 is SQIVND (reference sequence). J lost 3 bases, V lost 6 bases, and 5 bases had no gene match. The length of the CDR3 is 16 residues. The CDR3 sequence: CASSPWTSGRTDTQYF. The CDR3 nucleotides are TGTGCCAGTAGCCCCTGGACTAGCGGGAGGACAGATACGCAGTATTTT.

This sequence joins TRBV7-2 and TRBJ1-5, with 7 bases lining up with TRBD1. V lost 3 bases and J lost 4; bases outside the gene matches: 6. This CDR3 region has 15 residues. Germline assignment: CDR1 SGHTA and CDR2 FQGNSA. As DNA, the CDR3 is TGTGCCAGCAGCTTTACAGGGGTTGGGAATCAGCCCCAGCATTTT. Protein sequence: CASSFTGVGNQPQHF.

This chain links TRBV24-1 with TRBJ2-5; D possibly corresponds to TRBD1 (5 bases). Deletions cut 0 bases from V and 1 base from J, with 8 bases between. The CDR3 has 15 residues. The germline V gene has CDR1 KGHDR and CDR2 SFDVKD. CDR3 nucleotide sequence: TGTGCCACCAGTGATTTGTTGCAGGGCCAAGAGACCCAGTACTTC. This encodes CATSDLLQGQETQYF.

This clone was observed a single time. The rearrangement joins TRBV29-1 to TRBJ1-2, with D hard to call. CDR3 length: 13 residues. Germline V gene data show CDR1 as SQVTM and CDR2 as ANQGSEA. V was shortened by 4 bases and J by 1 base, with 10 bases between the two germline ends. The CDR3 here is CSVAPGNNYGYTF. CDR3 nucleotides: TGCAGCGTTGCACCCGGTAATAACTATGGCTACACCTTC. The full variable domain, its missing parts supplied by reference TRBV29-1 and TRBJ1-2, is SAVISQKPSRDICQRGTSLTIQCQVDSQVTMMFWYRQQPGQSLTLIATANQGSEATYESGFVIDKFPISRPNLTFSTLTVSNMSPEDSSIYLCSVAPGNNYGYTFGSGTRLTVV.

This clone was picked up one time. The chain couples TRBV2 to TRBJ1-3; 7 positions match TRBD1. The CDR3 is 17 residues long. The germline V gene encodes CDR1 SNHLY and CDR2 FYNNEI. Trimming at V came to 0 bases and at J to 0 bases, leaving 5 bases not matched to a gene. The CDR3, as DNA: TGTGCCAGCAGTGAAGCGCCGACAGGGTTCTCTGGAAACACCATATATTTT. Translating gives CASSEAPTGFSGNTIYF.

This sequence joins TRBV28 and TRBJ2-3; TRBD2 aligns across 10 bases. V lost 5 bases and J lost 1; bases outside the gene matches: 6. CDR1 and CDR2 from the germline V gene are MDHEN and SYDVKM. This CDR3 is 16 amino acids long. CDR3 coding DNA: TGTGCCAGCAGTGGGCCCGGGACTAGCGGCACAGATACGCAGTATTTT. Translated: CASSGPGTSGTDTQYF.

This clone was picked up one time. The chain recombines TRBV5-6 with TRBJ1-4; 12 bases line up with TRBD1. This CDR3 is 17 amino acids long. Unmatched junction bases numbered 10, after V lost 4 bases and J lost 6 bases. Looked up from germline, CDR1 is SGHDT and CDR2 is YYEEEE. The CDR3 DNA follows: TGTGCCAGCAGCCTGGGGACAGGGGGCGCGAAGGATGAAAAACTGTTTTTT. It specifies CASSLGTGGAKDEKLFF.

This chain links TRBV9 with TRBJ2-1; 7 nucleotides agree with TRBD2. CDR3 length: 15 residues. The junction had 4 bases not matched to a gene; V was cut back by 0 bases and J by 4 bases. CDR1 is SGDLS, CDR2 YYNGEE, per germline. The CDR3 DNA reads TGTGCCAGCAGCGTAGGAGCGGGACTGTACAATGAGCAGTTCTTC. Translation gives CASSVGAGLYNEQFF.

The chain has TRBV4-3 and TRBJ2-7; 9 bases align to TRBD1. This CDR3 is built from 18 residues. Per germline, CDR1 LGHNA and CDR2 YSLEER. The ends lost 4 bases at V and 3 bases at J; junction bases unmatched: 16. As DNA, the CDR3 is TGCGCCAGCAGCCGAAACTACGGGACAGGGTTATTGGGCTACGAGCAGTACTTC. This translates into CASSRNYGTGLLGYEQYF.

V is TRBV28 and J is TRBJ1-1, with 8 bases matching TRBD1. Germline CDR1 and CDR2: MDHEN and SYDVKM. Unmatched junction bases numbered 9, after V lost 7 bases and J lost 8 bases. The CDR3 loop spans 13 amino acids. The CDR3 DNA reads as TGTGCCAGCAACATCGTCAGGGGGCGGGAAGCTTTCTTT. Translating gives CASNIVRGREAFF.

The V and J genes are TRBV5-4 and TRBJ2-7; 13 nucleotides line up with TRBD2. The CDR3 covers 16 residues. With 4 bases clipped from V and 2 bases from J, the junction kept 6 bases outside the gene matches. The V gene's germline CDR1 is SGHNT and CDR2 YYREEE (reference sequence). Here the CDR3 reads CASSRELAGGPYEQYF. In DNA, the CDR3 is TGTGCCAGCAGCCGGGAACTAGCGGGAGGGCCCTACGAGCAGTACTTC.

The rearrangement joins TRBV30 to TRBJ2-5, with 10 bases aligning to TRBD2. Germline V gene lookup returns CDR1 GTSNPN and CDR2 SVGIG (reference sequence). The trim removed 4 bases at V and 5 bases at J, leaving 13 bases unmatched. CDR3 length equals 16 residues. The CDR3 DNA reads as TGTGCCTGGACGATAGCTAGCGGGAGACCGGGTGAGACCCAGTACTTC. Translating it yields CAWTIASGRPGETQYF.

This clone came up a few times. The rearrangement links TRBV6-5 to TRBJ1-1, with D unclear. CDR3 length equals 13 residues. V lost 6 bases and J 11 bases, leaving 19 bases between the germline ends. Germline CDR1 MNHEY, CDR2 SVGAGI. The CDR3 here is CASSNRQNLEAFF. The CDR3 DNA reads TGTGCCAGCAGCAACAGACAAAACCTTGAGGCTTTCTTT.

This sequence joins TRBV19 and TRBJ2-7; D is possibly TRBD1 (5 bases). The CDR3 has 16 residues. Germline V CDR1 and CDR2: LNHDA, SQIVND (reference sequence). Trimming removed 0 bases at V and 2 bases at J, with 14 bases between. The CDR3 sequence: CASSIDLTGYTYEQYF. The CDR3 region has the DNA TGTGCCAGTAGTATAGATCTAACAGGTTATACCTACGAGCAGTACTTC.